A single sample gave rise to the 25 T cell receptor beta chains below, sequenced in a study of Ad26.COV2.S vaccination and SARS-CoV-2 variants. Treatment here: 15 to 20 received Ad26.COV2.S at low or high dose, single or two shots; roughly five received placebo; per-sample allocation not given. Day 63 after the first injection of vaccine or placebo was the sampling time. Libraries were prepared by immunoSEQ multiplex PCR; TCRdb keeps only in-frame clonotypes and omits some of them. The sample includes about half a million clones, roughly nine tenths seen only once; the top ten take more than 1.5%. The sequences come from peripheral blood, collected in a trial of Ad26.COV2.S vaccine versus placebo. The receptors originated from a person aged 18-65 years who received the Ad26.COV2.S COVID-19 vaccine or a placebo.

J is TRBJ1-1 and V is TRBV7-3; TRBD1 matches 7 bases. Germline V lookup: CDR1 SGHTA, CDR2 FQGTGA. The CDR3 covers 14 residues. Trimming took 2 bases from V and 5 from J; bases not matched to a gene: 5. The CDR3 is CASSLYDRVTEAFF. The CDR3 DNA follows: TGTGCCAGCAGCTTATACGACAGGGTTACTGAAGCTTTCTTT.

The V gene is TRBV5-1, the J gene TRBJ1-2, with D uncertain. V shed 0 bases and J shed 0 bases, with 15 bases lying between them. The CDR3 has 17 residues. The germline V gene has CDR1 SGHRS and CDR2 YFSETQ. CDR3 DNA: TGCGCCAGCAGCTTGGCCATTTTTTCGAATCCTAACTATGGCTACACCTTC. Residues: CASSLAIFSNPNYGYTF.

This clone was seen more than once but under ten times. The V and J genes are TRBV19 and TRBJ1-5; no clear D gene. Germline V gene sequence: CDR1 LNHDA, CDR2 SQIVND (reference sequence). Trimming cost V 1 base and J 0 bases, with 13 bases left between them. The length of the CDR3 is 17 residues. CDR3 amino acids: CASSIGPWDLSNQPQHF. The CDR3 bases are TGTGCCAGTAGTATAGGGCCATGGGATCTTAGCAATCAGCCCCAGCATTTT. Full variable domain (remainder filled in from reference TRBV19 and TRBJ1-5): DGGITQSPKYLFRKEGQNVTLSCEQNLNHDAMYWYRQDPGQGLRLIYYSQIVNDFQKGDIAEGYSVSREKKESFPLTVTSAQKNPTAFYLCASSIGPWDLSNQPQHFGDGTRLSIL.

This clone has a handful of counts. V gene TRBV6-6 combines with J gene TRBJ1-1, with TRBD1 as a possible D gene (5 bases). V shed 6 bases and J shed 0 bases, with 11 bases lying between them. The CDR3 runs 14 residues. Germline assignment: CDR1 MNHNY and CDR2 SVGAGI (reference sequence). The CDR3 reads CASRGVLMNTEAFF. The CDR3 DNA reads TGTGCCAGCAGGGGGGTCCTCATGAACACTGAAGCTTTCTTT.

The gene calls are TRBV3-1 (or the pseudogene TRBV3-2) and TRBJ1-1; D is possibly TRBD1 (6 bases). CDR1 and CDR2 (germline): LGHDT, YNNKEL (reference sequence). The CDR3 has 13 amino acids. Trimming left V 6 bases short and J 4 bases short, with 12 bases between. The CDR3 nucleotides read TGTGCCAGCAGTTTGGGGGCGCTCACTGAAGCTTTCTTT. It codes for CASSLGALTEAFF.

The rearrangement uses TRBV30 and TRBJ2-7, with TRBD1 identical over 8 bases. CDR3 size: 13 residues. J gave up 7 bases and V 3 bases, and 8 bases lay outside the gene matches. The germline V gene has CDR1 GTSNPN and CDR2 SVGIG (reference sequence). Here the CDR3 DNA reads TGTGCCTGGAGACAGACAGGGGTAAGAGAGCAGTACTTC. Translated: CAWRQTGVREQYF.

Turning to this clone: Other DNA variants within this sample encode the same CDR3. The chain carries TRBV27 and TRBJ2-7; D possibly corresponds to TRBD1 (6 bases). Trimming stripped 6 bases from V and 4 bases from J, with 7 bases between. The CDR3 sequence is 11 residues long. Looked up from germline, CDR1 is MNHEY and CDR2 is SMNVEV (reference sequence). The CDR3 spells CASRRGYEQYF. As DNA, the CDR3 is TGTGCCAGCAGGAGGGGGTACGAGCAGTACTTC.

The chain uses TRBV4-1 and TRBJ2-1; 10 bases are a match to TRBD2. V lost 0 bases, J lost 6 bases, and 14 bases stayed unmatched. Germline loops: CDR1 MGHRA, CDR2 YSYEKL. This CDR3 region has 19 residues. The CDR3 spells CASSQEGASGSIVSNEQFF. The CDR3 nucleotides read TGCGCCAGCAGCCAAGAGGGCGCTAGCGGGAGTATTGTTAGCAATGAGCAGTTCTTC.

This clone appeared a single time. This chain connects TRBV5-5 to TRBJ2-7, with D hard to call. Trimming took 0 bases from V and 0 from J, leaving 7 bases between them. Germline CDR1 SGHKS, CDR2 YYEKEE (reference sequence). The CDR3 totals 14 residues. The CDR3 is CASSLVSLSYEQYF. CDR3 bases: TGTGCCAGCAGCTTGGTTTCCCTCTCCTACGAGCAGTACTTC.

The chain combines TRBV4-2 with TRBJ2-7, with 10 positions matching TRBD1. This CDR3 contains 15 residues. Germline trimming cut 8 bases from V and 2 bases from J; bases unmatched to any gene: 9. Germline loops: CDR1 LGHNA, CDR2 YNFKEQ. The CDR3 DNA reads TGTGCCAGCGGTCCGACAGGGGGCAACCCCTACGAGCAGTACTTC. Amino acids: CASGPTGGNPYEQYF.

The chain combines TRBV6-2 or TRBV6-3 with TRBJ2-1; TRBD2 aligns across 11 bases. The CDR3 runs to 15 residues. In germline, CDR1 is MNHEY, CDR2 SVGEGT. Unmatched junction bases numbered 5, after V lost 2 bases and J lost 8 bases. This CDR3 reads CASSYLAGGRHEQFF. The CDR3 coding sequence is TGTGCCAGCAGTTACCTAGCGGGGGGCCGGCATGAGCAGTTCTTC.

The chain links TRBV18 to TRBJ2-1, with D maybe TRBD1 (7 bases). Trimming took 3 bases from V and 6 from J, leaving 18 bases between them. This CDR3 region has 16 residues. Germline CDR1 is KGHSH and CDR2 is LQKENI. This chain's CDR3 is CASSPSTGDLGNEQFF. Written as DNA, the CDR3 is TGTGCCAGCTCACCGTCTACAGGGGACTTGGGCAATGAGCAGTTCTTC.

The gene calls are TRBV7-9 and TRBJ2-7; maybe TRBD2 (5 bases). Germline CDR1 is SEHNR and CDR2 is FQNEAQ (reference sequence). The CDR3 has 11 residues. V was pared by 10 bases and J by 6 bases, with 13 bases between. The CDR3 here is CAIRRGVEQYF. The CDR3 nucleotides read TGTGCCATCCGACGGGGTGTCGAGCAGTACTTC.

V gene TRBV28 combines with J gene TRBJ1-5; the D gene is possibly TRBD1 (6 bases). The CDR3 sequence is 15 residues long. From germline, CDR1 is MDHEN and CDR2 SYDVKM. Trimming removed 2 bases at V and 9 bases at J, with 17 bases between. The CDR3 loop reads CASSLGGQKALPQHF. The CDR3, as DNA: TGTGCCAGCAGTTTAGGGGGGCAGAAGGCCTTGCCCCAGCATTTT.

The chain uses TRBV4-1 and TRBJ1-5, with a tentative D call TRBD1 (5 bases). V dropped 2 bases and J dropped 0 bases, with 11 bases sitting between them. This CDR3 spans 16 amino acids. The germline V gene has CDR1 MGHRA and CDR2 YSYEKL. This CDR3 is CASSQTGGYSNQPQHF. The CDR3 DNA reads as TGCGCCAGCAGCCAAACCGGGGGGTATAGCAATCAGCCCCAGCATTTT.

The chain uses TRBV6-5 and TRBJ2-5; TRBD1 agrees at 7 bases. The germline V gene encodes CDR1 MNHEY and CDR2 SVGAGI. J gave up 5 bases and V 7 bases, and 10 bases lay outside the gene matches. The CDR3 is 14 residues long. The CDR3 DNA reads as TGTGCCAGCAATATACAGGGGTATATGGAGACCCAGTACTTC. Protein: CASNIQGYMETQYF.

V usage is TRBV5-1 and J usage is TRBJ2-1; possibly TRBD1 or TRBD2 for D (5 bases each). From germline, CDR1 is SGHRS and CDR2 YFSETQ. Trimming left V 0 bases short and J 0 bases short, with 7 bases between. There are 15 residues in the CDR3. Written as DNA, the CDR3 is TGCGCCAGCAGCTTGGAGGGGAGCTCCTACAATGAGCAGTTCTTC. It specifies CASSLEGSSYNEQFF.

CDR3: CASSLAVAETDTQYF. The CDR3 DNA follows: TGCGCCAGCAGCCTAGCGGTTGCCGAAACGGATACGCAGTATTTT. The rearrangement joins TRBV5-1 to TRBJ2-3, with 7 positions matching TRBD2. The CDR3 has 15 residues. CDR1 SGHRS and CDR2 YFSETQ come from the germline V gene. The trim removed 4 bases at V and 6 bases at J, leaving 11 bases unmatched. The full variable domain, in which reference TRBV5-1 and TRBJ2-3 provide the parts outside the CDR3, is KAGVTQTPRYLIKTRGQQVTLSCSPISGHRSVSWYQQTPGQGLQFLFEYFSETQRNKGNFPGRFSGRQFSNSRSEMNVSTLELGDSALYLCASSLAVAETDTQYFGPGTRLTVL.

V is TRBV19 and J is TRBJ2-3, with D possibly being TRBD1 (6 bases). The V gene lost 5 bases and the J gene lost 2 bases, with 11 bases spanning the gap. The CDR3 runs to 14 residues. Germline V gives CDR1 LNHDA, CDR2 SQIVND (reference sequence). CDR3 region: CASSFGTNTDTQYF. The CDR3, as DNA: TGTGCCAGTAGTTTTGGGACAAACACAGATACGCAGTATTTT.

This clone was observed once. V gene TRBV25-1 combines with J gene TRBJ2-7; weak D call: TRBD1 (6 bases). This CDR3 spans 11 amino acids. The V and J ends lost 7 bases and 7 bases respectively, with 11 bases between them. Germline V CDR1 and CDR2: MGHDK, SYGVNS. The CDR3 loop reads CASIQGKEQYF. CDR3 DNA sequence: TGTGCCAGCATACAGGGTAAAGAGCAGTACTTC.

The rearrangement joins TRBV28 to TRBJ2-3; 9 bases match TRBD1. Losses at the gene ends were 7 bases for V and 4 bases for J; bases not matched to a gene: 9. Germline V gives CDR1 MDHEN, CDR2 SYDVKM. The CDR3 covers 15 residues. The CDR3, as DNA: TGTGCCAGCATCCACCGGGACAGGGAGTCAGATACGCAGTATTTT. As protein: CASIHRDRESDTQYF.

The chain joins TRBV2 to TRBJ2-1; 7 bases line up with TRBD2. Unmatched junction bases numbered 13, after V lost 6 bases and J lost 2 bases. This CDR3 contains 17 residues. The germline V gene has CDR1 SNHLY and CDR2 FYNNEI. The CDR3 region is CASRGDHGRVTYNEQFF. The CDR3 DNA follows: TGTGCCAGCAGGGGGGACCATGGGAGGGTAACCTACAATGAGCAGTTCTTC.

This sequence joins TRBV12-3 or TRBV12-4 and TRBJ1-1, with TRBD1 matching over 11 bases. V lost 6 bases to trimming and J lost 11 bases; unmatched junction nucleotides: 8. The CDR3 runs to 13 residues. The CDR3 DNA reads TGTGCCAGCAGCCCCGGGGACAGGGGGACGGCTTTCTTT. It encodes CASSPGDRGTAFF.

CDR3 in amino acids: CASRWGQGNTGELFF. CDR3 bases: TGCGCCAGCAGATGGGGGCAGGGCAACACCGGGGAGCTGTTTTTT. This chain uses TRBV5-1 with TRBJ2-2; a possible D gene is TRBD1 (6 bases). This CDR3 is built from 15 residues. The germline V gene has CDR1 SGHRS and CDR2 YFSETQ. Trimming pared 5 bases from V and 2 bases from J, leaving 13 bases between. The variable domain in full, with the rest retrieved from reference TRBV5-1 and TRBJ2-2, is KAGVTQTPRYLIKTRGQQVTLSCSPISGHRSVSWYQQTPGQGLQFLFEYFSETQRNKGNFPGRFSGRQFSNSRSEMNVSTLELGDSALYLCASRWGQGNTGELFFGEGSRLTVL.

V is TRBV2 and J is TRBJ1-5; TRBD1 aligns across 7 bases. Germline CDR1 SNHLY, CDR2 FYNNEI. V shed 5 bases, J shed 7 bases, and the junction held 11 bases outside the gene matches. The CDR3 is 15 amino acids. The CDR3 sequence: CASSRTGVSSQPQHF. The CDR3 DNA is TGTGCCAGCAGTCGGACAGGTGTCAGCAGCCAGCCCCAGCATTTT. Full variable domain (remainder filled in from reference TRBV2 and TRBJ1-5): EPEVTQTPSHQVTQMGQEVILRCVPISNHLYFYWYRQILGQKVEFLVSFYNNEISEKSEIFDDQFSVERPDGSNFTLKIRSTKLEDSAMYFCASSRTGVSSQPQHFGDGTRLSIL.